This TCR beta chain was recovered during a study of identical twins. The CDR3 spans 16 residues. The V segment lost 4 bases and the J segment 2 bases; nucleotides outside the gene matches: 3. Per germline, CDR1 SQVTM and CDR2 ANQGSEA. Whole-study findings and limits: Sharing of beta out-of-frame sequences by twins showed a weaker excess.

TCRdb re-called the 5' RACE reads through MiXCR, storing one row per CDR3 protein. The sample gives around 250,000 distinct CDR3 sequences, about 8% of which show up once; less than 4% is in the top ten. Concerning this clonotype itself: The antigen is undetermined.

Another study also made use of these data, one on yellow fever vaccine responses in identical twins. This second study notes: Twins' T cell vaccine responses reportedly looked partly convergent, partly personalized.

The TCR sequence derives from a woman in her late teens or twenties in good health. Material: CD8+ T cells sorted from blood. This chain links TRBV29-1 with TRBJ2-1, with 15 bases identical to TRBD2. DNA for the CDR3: TGCAGCGTTGCCGGACTAGCGGGAGGGACCTACAATGAGCAGTTCTTC. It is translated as CSVAGLAGGTYNEQFF.